Shown below are 24 T cell receptor beta chains from a single sample sequenced in a study of blood T cell repertoires in COVID-19. Repertoires were generated with immunoSEQ multiplex PCR, while TCRdb's copy carries only in-frame clones and drops some. The sample gives roughly 160,000 clones, about 85% of which show up once; 1% to 1.2% is in the top ten. Sequenced: peripheral blood. The source of these receptors is a man in his forties or fifties with acute or convalescent COVID-19.

V gene TRBV15 combines with J gene TRBJ2-2, with 9 nucleotides matching TRBD2. Unmatched junction bases numbered 4, after V lost 10 bases and J lost 4 bases. CDR1 is LNHNV, CDR2 YYDKDF, per germline (reference sequence). This CDR3 contains 13 residues. The CDR3 coding sequence is TGTGCCAGTAGCGGGGGCTTCACCGGGGAGCTGTTTTTT. It encodes CASSGGFTGELFF.

V is TRBV11-2 and J is TRBJ2-7; possible D gene TRBD1, 5 bases. The length of the CDR3 is 12 residues. V gave up 5 bases and J gave up 6 bases, with 11 bases separating them. CDR1 and CDR2 (germline): SGHAT, FQNNGV. CDR3 sequence reads: CASSQTVGEQYF. In DNA, the CDR3 is TGTGCCAGCAGCCAGACAGTAGGCGAGCAGTACTTC.

The genes are TRBV27 and TRBJ1-2, with a possible D match to TRBD1 (6 bases). The CDR3 length is 16 residues. CDR1 and CDR2 (germline): MNHEY, SMNVEV (reference sequence). Deletions cut 1 base from V and 4 bases from J, with 16 bases between. The CDR3, as DNA: TGTGCCAGCAGTTTATATCCCCCACAGGGAAGCTATGGCTACACCTTC. Protein: CASSLYPPQGSYGYTF.

The rearrangement uses TRBV7-2 and TRBJ2-3, with 8 bases lining up with TRBD2. Germline-derived CDR1 and CDR2 are SGHTA and FQGNSA. The junction had 16 bases not matched to a gene; V was cut back by 5 bases and J by 0 bases. The CDR3 extends over 19 amino acids. CDR3 region: CASSHRGSGAPTSTDTQYF. For the CDR3, the DNA is TGTGCCAGCAGCCACCGGGGTAGCGGGGCTCCCACTAGCACAGATACGCAGTATTTT.

This chain connects TRBV5-1 to TRBJ2-2; possibly TRBD2 for D (5 bases). The CDR3 has 15 residues. The V gene lost 0 bases and the J gene lost 6 bases, with 12 bases spanning the gap. Germline assignment: CDR1 SGHRS and CDR2 YFSETQ. CDR3 DNA: TGCGCCAGCAGCTTGGCCCTGGGAGTGGCCGGGGAGCTGTTTTTT. Translated: CASSLALGVAGELFF.

The chain uses TRBV2 and TRBJ1-1, with 7 positions matching TRBD1. The V gene's germline CDR1 is SNHLY and CDR2 FYNNEI. The J segment lost 6 bases and the V segment lost 7 bases, leaving 8 bases of the junction unmatched. This CDR3 comprises 13 residues. CDR3 amino acids: CASTRQGIAEAFF. The CDR3, as DNA: TGTGCCAGCACAAGACAGGGTATCGCTGAAGCTTTCTTT. Full variable domain (remainder filled in from reference TRBV2 and TRBJ1-1): EPEVTQTPSHQVTQMGQEVILRCVPISNHLYFYWYRQILGQKVEFLVSFYNNEISEKSEIFDDQFSVERPDGSNFTLKIRSTKLEDSAMYFCASTRQGIAEAFFGQGTRLTVV.

J is TRBJ1-4 and V is TRBV7-8, with D tentatively TRBD1 (6 bases). This CDR3 has 14 residues. CDR1 and CDR2 from the germline V gene are SGHVS and FQNEAQ. V shed 5 bases and J shed 0 bases, with 7 bases lying between them. The CDR3, as DNA: TGTGCCAGCAGCAGGACAGCAACTAATGAAAAACTGTTTTTT. This encodes CASSRTATNEKLFF.

The genes are TRBV5-6 and TRBJ1-1; tentatively, D is TRBD1 (5 bases). The CDR3 covers 15 residues. The V gene lost 4 bases and the J gene lost 6 bases, with 19 bases spanning the gap. CDR1 and CDR2 from the germline V gene are SGHDT and YYEEEE. The CDR3 sequence is CASSQDTSTPPEAFF. As DNA, the CDR3 is TGTGCCAGCAGCCAGGACACCTCCACCCCTCCTGAAGCTTTCTTT.

This clone has ten or more counts. The chain combines TRBV28 with TRBJ1-5; D is undetermined. V lost 5 bases, J lost 6 bases, and 23 bases lay in between. This CDR3 has 17 amino acids. Per germline, CDR1 MDHEN and CDR2 SYDVKM. The CDR3 nucleotides read TGTGCCAGCAGTCCGTCCCCTCGGGTGCGGTCGGTTCAGCCCCAGCATTTT. Residues: CASSPSPRVRSVQPQHF. The full variable domain, with the rest looked up from reference TRBV28 and TRBJ1-5, is DVKVTQSSRYLVKRTGEKVFLECVQDMDHENMFWYRQDPGLGLRLIYFSYDVKMKEKGDIPEGYSVSREKKERFSLILESASTNQTSMYLCASSPSPRVRSVQPQHFGDGTRLSIL.

The J gene is TRBJ2-3, the V gene TRBV19; tentative D call: TRBD2 (6 bases). The CDR3 runs 16 residues. CDR1 and CDR2 (germline): LNHDA, SQIVND (reference sequence). The V end lost 6 bases, the J end lost 5 bases, and 21 bases lay between the germline ends. CDR3 DNA sequence: TGTGCCAGTAGCAAGTGGGACTCGACCCGCGGAGATACGCAGTATTTT. The encoded protein is CASSKWDSTRGDTQYF.

The chain uses TRBV6-2 or TRBV6-3 and TRBJ1-6, with TRBD1 as a possible D gene (5 bases). The V end lost 6 bases, the J end lost 5 bases, and 17 bases lay between the germline ends. Germline lookup yields CDR1 MNHEY and CDR2 SVGEGT. The CDR3 sequence is 16 residues long. The CDR3 sequence: CASSSDIWADNSPLHF. CDR3 DNA: TGTGCCAGCAGCTCGGACATCTGGGCGGATAATTCACCCCTCCACTTT.

The chain combines TRBV6-5 with TRBJ2-3; no clear D gene. This CDR3 region has 14 residues. With 0 bases removed from V and 2 bases from J, the gap between germline ends came to 6 bases. Germline CDR1 MNHEY, CDR2 SVGAGI. CDR3 in amino acids: CASSYSQFTDTQYF. CDR3 DNA: TGTGCCAGCAGTTACTCTCAGTTCACAGATACGCAGTATTTT.

The chain employs TRBV2 and TRBJ1-4; D not certain. CDR1 and CDR2 from the germline V gene are SNHLY and FYNNEI. CDR3 length: 16 amino acids. V lost 6 bases and J 4 bases, leaving 18 bases between the germline ends. The CDR3 loop reads CASSSFWGEGNEKLFF. DNA of the CDR3: TGTGCCAGCAGCTCCTTTTGGGGTGAGGGTAATGAAAAACTGTTTTTT.

This clone has only one observation. The chain couples TRBV30 to TRBJ1-1, with 7 nucleotides matching TRBD1. CDR1 GTSNPN and CDR2 SVGIG come from the germline V gene (reference sequence). The V and J ends lost 4 bases and 7 bases, in that order; junction bases with no gene match: 12. The CDR3 is 14 residues long. CDR3 sequence reads: CAWNPGDSLFEAFF. In DNA, the CDR3 is TGTGCCTGGAATCCGGGGGACAGCCTCTTTGAAGCTTTCTTT. Drawing the rest from reference TRBV30 and TRBJ1-1, the complete variable domain is SQTIHQWPATLVQPVGSPLSLECTVEGTSNPNLYWYRQAAGRGLQLLFYSVGIGQISSEVPQNLSASRPQDRQFILSSKKLLLSDSGFYLCAWNPGDSLFEAFFGQGTRLTVV.

The CDR3 loop reads CASSFERDTEAFF. The CDR3 region has the DNA TGTGCCAGCAGCTTCGAGAGGGACACTGAAGCTTTCTTT. The V gene is TRBV7-9, the J gene TRBJ1-1; D not resolved. Germline CDR1 SEHNR, CDR2 FQNEAQ (reference sequence). V was cut by 3 bases and J by 3 bases, with 8 bases left in between. There are 13 residues in the CDR3.

To note about this clone: The same CDR3 also results from other DNA sequences found in this sample. The chain links TRBV5-1 to TRBJ1-5, with D possibly being TRBD1 (5 bases). This CDR3 has 14 residues. The ends were cut back, 4 bases at V and 4 bases at J, with 12 bases in the middle. Per germline, CDR1 SGHRS and CDR2 YFSETQ. The CDR3 loop reads CASSPTGGNQPQHF. CDR3 nucleotides: TGCGCCAGCAGCCCCACCGGGGGTAATCAGCCCCAGCATTTT. Looking up the rest from reference TRBV5-1 and TRBJ1-5 gives the full variable domain: KAGVTQTPRYLIKTRGQQVTLSCSPISGHRSVSWYQQTPGQGLQFLFEYFSETQRNKGNFPGRFSGRQFSNSRSEMNVSTLELGDSALYLCASSPTGGNQPQHFGDGTRLSIL.

As concerns this clone: Compared with germline, one end of the junction differs, possibly owing to a read error. The gene calls are TRBV4-3 and TRBJ1-5, with 7 bases fitting TRBD1. CDR1 is LGHNA and CDR2 is YSLEER in the germline V gene. This CDR3 comprises 15 residues. CDR3 DNA sequence: TGCGCCAGCAGCCAAGATAGAGGGGGCAAACAGCCCCAGCATTTT. Encoded protein: CASSQDRGGKQPQHF.

The chain is built from TRBV11-3 and TRBJ2-5, with TRBD1 matching 8 bases. V was pared by 5 bases and J by 4 bases, with 3 bases of the junction left unmatched. The CDR3 covers 13 residues. CDR1 is SGHNT and CDR2 is YENEEA in the germline V gene. This chain's CDR3 is CASSPDRGETQYF. The CDR3 DNA follows: TGTGCCAGCAGCCCTGACAGGGGAGAGACCCAGTACTTC.

The rearrangement joins TRBV3-1 (or the pseudogene TRBV3-2) to TRBJ1-5; a weak D match, TRBD1 (6 bases). Trimming took off 4 bases at V and 5 bases at J, with 12 bases between the two ends. CDR1 LGHDT and CDR2 YNNKEL come from the germline V gene (reference sequence). CDR3 size: 14 residues. The CDR3 DNA sequence: TGTGCCAGCAGCCCCGGGACACTCGATCAGCCCCAGCATTTT. Translating gives CASSPGTLDQPQHF.

The chain has TRBV10-3 and TRBJ1-2; tentatively, D is TRBD1 (6 bases). The CDR3 covers 15 residues. Germline lookup yields CDR1 ENHRY and CDR2 SYGVKD. Trimming cost V 0 bases and J 7 bases, with 15 bases left between them. CDR3 coding DNA: TGTGCCATCAGTGAGTCCACAGGGCGGGCCGGTGGCTACACCTTC. This translates into CAISESTGRAGGYTF.

V usage is TRBV27 and J usage is TRBJ2-2; 12 positions agree with TRBD2. The germline V gene encodes CDR1 MNHEY and CDR2 SMNVEV (reference sequence). Trimming took 4 bases from V and 5 from J; bases not matched to a gene: 5. The CDR3 length is 16 residues. DNA of the CDR3: TGTGCCAGCAGTTCACTAGCGGGGGGAGATACCGGGGAGCTGTTTTTT. Protein sequence: CASSSLAGGDTGELFF.

This clone was detected once. The V gene is TRBV29-1, the J gene TRBJ2-2; 10 bases fit TRBD2. Germline V CDR1 and CDR2: SQVTM, ANQGSEA. The CDR3 contains 16 residues. The J segment lost 1 base and the V segment lost 6 bases, leaving 8 bases of the junction unmatched. The CDR3: CSVRRASGGNTGELFF. CDR3 in DNA: TGCAGCGTCCGCCGGGCTAGCGGGGGGAACACCGGGGAGCTGTTTTTT.

The chain recombines TRBV18 with TRBJ1-3; 7 nucleotides agree with TRBD1. The CDR3 consists of 14 residues. V shed 6 bases, J shed 8 bases, and the junction held 10 bases outside the gene matches. CDR1 is KGHSH and CDR2 is LQKENI in the germline V gene. The chain's CDR3 is CASSSGTAGYTIYF. The CDR3 DNA reads as TGTGCCAGCTCTTCCGGGACAGCCGGCTACACCATATATTTT.

V and J are TRBV13 and TRBJ1-2; no clear D. This CDR3 region has 12 residues. Germline CDR1 reads PRHDT; CDR2 reads FYEKMQ (reference sequence). V lost 1 base and J lost 5, with 5 bases in between. CDR3 sequence reads: CASSLETYGYTF. CDR3 DNA sequence: TGTGCCAGCAGCTTAGAAACTTATGGCTACACCTTC. Based on the CDR3 plus reference TRBV13 and TRBJ1-2, the full variable domain is AAGVIQSPRHLIKEKRETATLKCYPIPRHDTVYWYQQGPGQDPQFLISFYEKMQSDKGSIPDRFSAQQFSDYHSELNMSSLELGDSALYFCASSLETYGYTFGSGTRLTVV.